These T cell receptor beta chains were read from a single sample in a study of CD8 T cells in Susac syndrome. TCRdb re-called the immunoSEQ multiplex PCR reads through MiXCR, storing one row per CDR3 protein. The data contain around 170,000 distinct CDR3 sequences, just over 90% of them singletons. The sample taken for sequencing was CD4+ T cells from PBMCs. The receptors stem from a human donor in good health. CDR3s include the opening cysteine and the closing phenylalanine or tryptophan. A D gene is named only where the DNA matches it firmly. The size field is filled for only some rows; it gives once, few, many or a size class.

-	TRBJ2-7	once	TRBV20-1	TGCAGTGCTAGGACTCTCTACGAGCAGTACTTC	CSARTLYEQYF
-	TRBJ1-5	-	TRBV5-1	TGCGCCAGCAGCTTGGGAAGGGAGGATCAGCCCCAGCATTTT	CASSLGREDQPQHF
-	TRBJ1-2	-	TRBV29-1	TGCAGCGTTTGGGACACTAACTATGGCTACACCTTC	CSVWDTNYGYTF
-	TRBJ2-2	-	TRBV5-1	TGCGCCAGCAGCTTCGCAGGGACGAACACCGGGGAGCTGTTTTTT	CASSFAGTNTGELFF
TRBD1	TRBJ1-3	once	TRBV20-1	TGCAGTGCTGGGGACAGCTCTGGAAACACCATATATTTT	CSAGDSSGNTIYF
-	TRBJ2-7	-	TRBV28	TGTGCCAGCACCACTTCCACCTACGAGCAGTACTTC	CASTTSTYEQYF
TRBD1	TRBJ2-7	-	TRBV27	TGTGCCAGCAGACACGGGACAGGGAGCTCCTACGAGCAGTACTTC	CASRHGTGSSYEQYF
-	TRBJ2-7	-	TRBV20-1	TGCAGTGCTAGAGACGGTGTACGTACCTACGAGCAGTACTTC	CSARDGVRTYEQYF
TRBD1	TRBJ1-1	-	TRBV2	TGTGCCAGCAGTTTACAGGGGGCGAACACTGAAGCTTTCTTT	CASSLQGANTEAFF
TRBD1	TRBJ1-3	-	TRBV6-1	TGTGCCAGCAGATCCTTTACGACGTCGGGACAGGCAGCTCTAGGAAACACCATATATTTT	CASRSFTTSGQAALGNTIYF